This T cell receptor beta chain came from a study of blood T cells in healthy people across ages. Study-level results: The donors' CMV status was not determined, possibly confounding changes in expanded clonotypes. Per million T cells, TCR beta diversity dropped about linearly as age rose.

Concerning this clonotype itself: Its antigen is currently unknown.

CDR1 is SEHNR and CDR2 is FQNEAQ in the germline V gene (reference sequence). Trimming at V came to 0 bases and at J to 2 bases, leaving 5 bases not matched to a gene. CDR3 length equals 16 residues. Primed by a sample-barcoded 5' primer and a J-beta primer mix, a second PCR proceeded for about 6 to 11 cycles. TCRdb ran MiXCR on the 5' RACE reads and lists one entry per CDR3 protein. The table includes more than 900,000 distinct CDR3 sequences, about 23% detected once. The same data also contributed to another study, on T cells of mothers and their children. From that study: Every mother supplied over 8 million TCR beta CDR3 reads and every child around 3 million.

The chain carries TRBV7-9 and TRBJ2-3, with TRBD2 matching 7 bases. Material: blood. This clonotype was sampled from a girl aged 2 to 10 in good health. The CDR3 DNA sequence: TGTGCCAGCAGCTTAGCGACGGCGGGGGACACAGATACGCAGTATTTT. The encoded protein is CASSLATAGDTDTQYF.